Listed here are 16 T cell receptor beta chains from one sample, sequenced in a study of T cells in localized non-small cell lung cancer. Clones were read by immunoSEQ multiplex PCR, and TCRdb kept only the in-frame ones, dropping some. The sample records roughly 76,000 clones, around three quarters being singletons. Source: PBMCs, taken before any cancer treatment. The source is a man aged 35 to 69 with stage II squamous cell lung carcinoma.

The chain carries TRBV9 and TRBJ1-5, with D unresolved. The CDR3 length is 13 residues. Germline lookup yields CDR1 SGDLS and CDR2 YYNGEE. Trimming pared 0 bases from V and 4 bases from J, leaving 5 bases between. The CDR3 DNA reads TGTGCCAGCAGCGTAGCGGCTAATCAGCCCCAGCATTTT. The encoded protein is CASSVAANQPQHF.

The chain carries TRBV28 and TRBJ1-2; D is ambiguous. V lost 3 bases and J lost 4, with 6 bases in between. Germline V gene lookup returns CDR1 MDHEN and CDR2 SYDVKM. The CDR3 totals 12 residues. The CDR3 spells CASSLGFYGYTF. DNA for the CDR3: TGTGCCAGCAGTTTGGGATTCTATGGCTACACCTTC.

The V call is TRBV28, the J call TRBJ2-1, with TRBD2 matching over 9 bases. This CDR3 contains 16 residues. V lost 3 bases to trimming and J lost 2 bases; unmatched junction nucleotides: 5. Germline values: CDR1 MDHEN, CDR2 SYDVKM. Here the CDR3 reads CASSLAGGITYNEQFF. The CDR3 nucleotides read TGTGCCAGCAGTTTGGCGGGAGGGATTACCTACAATGAGCAGTTCTTC. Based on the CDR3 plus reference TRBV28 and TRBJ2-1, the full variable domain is DVKVTQSSRYLVKRTGEKVFLECVQDMDHENMFWYRQDPGLGLRLIYFSYDVKMKEKGDIPEGYSVSREKKERFSLILESASTNQTSMYLCASSLAGGITYNEQFFGPGTRLTVL.

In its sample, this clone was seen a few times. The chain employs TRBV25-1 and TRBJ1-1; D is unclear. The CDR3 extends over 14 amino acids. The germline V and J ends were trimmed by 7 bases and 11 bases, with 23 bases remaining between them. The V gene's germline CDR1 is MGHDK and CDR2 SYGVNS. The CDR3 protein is CASTSEGEDFVAFF. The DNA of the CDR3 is TGTGCCAGCACGTCAGAGGGAGAAGATTTTGTCGCTTTCTTT.

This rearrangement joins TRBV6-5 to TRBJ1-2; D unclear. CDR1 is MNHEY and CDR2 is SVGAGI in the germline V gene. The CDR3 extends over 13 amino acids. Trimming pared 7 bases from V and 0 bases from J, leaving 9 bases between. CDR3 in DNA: TGTGCCAGCACCTTTAGCCCTAACTATGGCTACACCTTC. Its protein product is CASTFSPNYGYTF.

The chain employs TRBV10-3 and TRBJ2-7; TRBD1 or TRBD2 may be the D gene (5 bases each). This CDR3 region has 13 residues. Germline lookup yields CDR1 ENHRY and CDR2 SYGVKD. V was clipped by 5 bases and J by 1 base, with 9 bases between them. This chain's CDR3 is CAISTGASYEQYF. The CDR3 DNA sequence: TGTGCCATCAGTACCGGGGCTTCCTACGAGCAGTACTTC.

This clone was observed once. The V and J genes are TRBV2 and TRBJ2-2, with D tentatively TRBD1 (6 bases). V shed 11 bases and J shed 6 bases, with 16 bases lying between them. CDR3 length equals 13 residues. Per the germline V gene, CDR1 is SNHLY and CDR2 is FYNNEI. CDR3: CAGQRQAPGELFF. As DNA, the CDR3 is TGTGCCGGGCAACGACAGGCGCCCGGGGAGCTGTTTTTT.

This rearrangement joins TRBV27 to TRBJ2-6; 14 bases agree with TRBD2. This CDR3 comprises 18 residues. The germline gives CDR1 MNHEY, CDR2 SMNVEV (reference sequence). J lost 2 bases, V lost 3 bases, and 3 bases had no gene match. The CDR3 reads CASSFRLAGGTGANVLTF. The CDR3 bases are TGTGCCAGCAGTTTCCGACTAGCGGGGGGGACTGGGGCCAACGTCCTGACTTTC.

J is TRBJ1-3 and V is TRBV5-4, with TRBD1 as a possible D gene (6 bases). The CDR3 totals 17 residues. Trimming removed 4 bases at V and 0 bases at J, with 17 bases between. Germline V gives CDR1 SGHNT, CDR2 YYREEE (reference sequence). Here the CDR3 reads CASSPTAGQSSGNTIYF. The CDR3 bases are TGTGCCAGCAGCCCCACTGCCGGACAGAGCTCTGGAAACACCATATATTTT.

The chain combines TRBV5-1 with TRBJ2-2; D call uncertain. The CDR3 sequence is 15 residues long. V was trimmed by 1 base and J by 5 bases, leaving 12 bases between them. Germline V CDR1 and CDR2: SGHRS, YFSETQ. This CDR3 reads CASSLSQFGTGELFF. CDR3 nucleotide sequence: TGCGCCAGCAGCTTGAGCCAGTTTGGGACCGGGGAGCTGTTTTTT.

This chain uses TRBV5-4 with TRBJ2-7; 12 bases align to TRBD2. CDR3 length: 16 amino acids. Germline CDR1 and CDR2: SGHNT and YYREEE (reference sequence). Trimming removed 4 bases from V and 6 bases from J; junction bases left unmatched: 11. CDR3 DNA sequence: TGTGCCAGCAGCAAGACTAGCGGGGGCCCCTCGTCCGAGCAGTACTTC. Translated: CASSKTSGGPSSEQYF.

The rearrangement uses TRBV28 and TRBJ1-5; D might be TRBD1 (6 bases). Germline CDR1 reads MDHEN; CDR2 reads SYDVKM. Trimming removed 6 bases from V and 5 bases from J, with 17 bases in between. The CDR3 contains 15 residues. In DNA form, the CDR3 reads TGTGCCAGCAGCCTTCAACAGGGTAACTATCAGCCCCAGCATTTT. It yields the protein CASSLQQGNYQPQHF.

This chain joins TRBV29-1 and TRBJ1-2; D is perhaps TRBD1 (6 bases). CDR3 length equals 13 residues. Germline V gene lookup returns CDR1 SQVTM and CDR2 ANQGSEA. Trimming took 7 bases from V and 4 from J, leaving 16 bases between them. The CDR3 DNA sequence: TGCAGCGACCGCCAGACAGGACTCTATGGCTACACCTTC. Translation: CSDRQTGLYGYTF.

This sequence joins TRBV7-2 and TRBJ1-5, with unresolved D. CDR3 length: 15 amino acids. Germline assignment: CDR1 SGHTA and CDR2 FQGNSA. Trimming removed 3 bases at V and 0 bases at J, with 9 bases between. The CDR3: CASSLQLLSNQPQHF. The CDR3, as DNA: TGTGCCAGCAGCTTGCAGCTCCTTAGCAATCAGCCCCAGCATTTT.

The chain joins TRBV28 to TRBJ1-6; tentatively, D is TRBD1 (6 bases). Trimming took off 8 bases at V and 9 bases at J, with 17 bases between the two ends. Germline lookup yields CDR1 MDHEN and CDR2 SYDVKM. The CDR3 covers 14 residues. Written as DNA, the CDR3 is TGTGCCAGCCATCTCCAGGGAGGGGGTTCACCCCTCCACTTT. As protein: CASHLQGGGSPLHF.

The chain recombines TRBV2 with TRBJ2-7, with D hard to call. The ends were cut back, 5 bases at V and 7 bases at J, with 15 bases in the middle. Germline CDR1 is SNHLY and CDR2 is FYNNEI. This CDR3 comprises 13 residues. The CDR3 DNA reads TGTGCCAGCAGTTGGACGCAAGTGGGGGAGCAGTACTTC. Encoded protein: CASSWTQVGEQYF. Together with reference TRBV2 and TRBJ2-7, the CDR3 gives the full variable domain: EPEVTQTPSHQVTQMGQEVILRCVPISNHLYFYWYRQILGQKVEFLVSFYNNEISEKSEIFDDQFSVERPDGSNFTLKIRSTKLEDSAMYFCASSWTQVGEQYFGPGTRLTVT.